Below, 20 T cell receptor beta chains from the same sample are listed, as sequenced in a study of blood T cell repertoires in COVID-19. Generated by immunoSEQ multiplex PCR, the TCRdb table keeps only in-frame clones and is missing some. The sample consists of 250,000 or so clones, 83% of them appearing once. Material: peripheral blood. The receptor source for this set is a human donor in a cohort sampled during active COVID-19.

The chain employs TRBV10-3 and TRBJ2-5; 8 positions match TRBD2. CDR3 length: 13 amino acids. Germline V gives CDR1 ENHRY, CDR2 SYGVKD. Trimming removed 4 bases from V and 3 bases from J; junction bases left unmatched: 1. CDR3 DNA: TGTGCCATCAGTGGACTAGCGAAAGAGACCCAGTACTTC. Translated, it gives CAISGLAKETQYF.

This clone was found a few times. V is TRBV19 and J is TRBJ2-5; TRBD2 might be the D (5 bases). V gave up 3 bases and J gave up 2 bases, with 7 bases separating them. This CDR3 spans 13 amino acids. Germline assignment: CDR1 LNHDA and CDR2 SQIVND (reference sequence). CDR3 in amino acids: CASSMGRQETQYF. In DNA form, the CDR3 reads TGTGCCAGTAGTATGGGGAGACAAGAGACCCAGTACTTC.

The chain links TRBV5-5 to TRBJ2-7; D is uncertain. The V end was cut by 7 bases, the J end by 1 base, with 9 bases between. The CDR3 has 12 amino acids. The germline V gene has CDR1 SGHKS and CDR2 YYEKEE (reference sequence). The CDR3 spells CASRLGSYEQYF. CDR3 bases: TGTGCCAGCCGGCTCGGGTCCTACGAGCAGTACTTC.

The chain uses TRBV6-5 and TRBJ2-1, with 12 bases identical to TRBD1. CDR1 and CDR2 (germline): MNHEY, SVGAGI. After removal of 6 bases from V and 7 bases from J, the junction contained 7 bases not matched to a gene. The CDR3 contains 15 residues. CDR3 DNA: TGTGCCAGCAGACCCGGGACAGGGGGCGAAAATGAGCAGTTCTTC. As protein: CASRPGTGGENEQFF.

The rearrangement links TRBV28 to TRBJ1-6, with no clear D. From germline, CDR1 is MDHEN and CDR2 SYDVKM. The CDR3 has 15 amino acids. Deletions cut 6 bases from V and 0 bases from J, with 9 bases between. Written as DNA, the CDR3 is TGTGCCAGCAGCTTTAGAAGCTCCTATAATTCACCCCTCCACTTT. Residues: CASSFRSSYNSPLHF.

The rearrangement links TRBV3-1 (or the pseudogene TRBV3-2) to TRBJ2-3, with 8 bases lining up with TRBD2. The junction had 7 bases not matched to a gene; V was cut back by 0 bases and J by 5 bases. This CDR3 comprises 16 residues. Germline CDR1 and CDR2: LGHDT and YNNKEL (reference sequence). The CDR3 here is CASSQDWTSRGDTQYF. The CDR3, as DNA: TGTGCCAGCAGCCAAGATTGGACTAGCCGGGGAGATACGCAGTATTTT.

This rearrangement joins TRBV4-1 to TRBJ1-4; D may be TRBD1 (6 bases). This CDR3 contains 15 residues. Trimming cost V 4 bases and J 3 bases, with 12 bases left between them. Germline V gives CDR1 MGHRA, CDR2 YSYEKL. CDR3 coding DNA: TGCGCCAGCAGCCTTGACGGGACATCTAATGAAAAACTGTTTTTT. Translating it yields CASSLDGTSNEKLFF.

To note about this clone: This CDR3 is also generated by other DNA sequences in the sample. This chain links TRBV5-1 with TRBJ1-2; 9 nucleotides line up with TRBD1. The V gene end was trimmed by 4 bases and the J gene end by 1 base; junction bases not matched to a gene: 2. The germline gives CDR1 SGHRS, CDR2 YFSETQ. The CDR3 extends over 14 amino acids. CDR3 DNA sequence: TGCGCCAGCAGCCCGGGACAGGGTAACTATGGCTACACCTTC. Translated: CASSPGQGNYGYTF.

The chain joins TRBV4-1 to TRBJ2-6; 7 bases are a match to TRBD1. The CDR3 is 16 amino acids. Germline V gives CDR1 MGHRA, CDR2 YSYEKL. The V segment lost 7 bases and the J segment 2 bases; nucleotides outside the gene matches: 8. CDR3 coding DNA: TGCGCCAGCAACTCCGCCCAGGGGGCTGGGGCCAACGTCCTGACTTTC. Translating gives CASNSAQGAGANVLTF.

This clone has only a few counts. This rearrangement joins TRBV5-4 to TRBJ2-7, with 14 bases aligning to TRBD2. CDR3 size: 17 residues. The germline V gene has CDR1 SGHNT and CDR2 YYREEE (reference sequence). Trimming removed 4 bases from V and 3 bases from J; junction bases left unmatched: 9. Written as DNA, the CDR3 is TGTGCCAGCAGCCTTCAATTTGGGACTAGCGGGAGCTACGAGCAGTACTTC. The encoded protein is CASSLQFGTSGSYEQYF. The variable domain in full, with the rest retrieved from reference TRBV5-4 and TRBJ2-7, is ETGVTQSPTHLIKTRGQQVTLRCSSQSGHNTVSWYQQALGQGPQFIFQYYREEENGRGNFPPRFSGLQFPNYSSELNVNALELDDSALYLCASSLQFGTSGSYEQYFGPGTRLTVT.

V usage is TRBV19 and J usage is TRBJ1-1, with 8 positions matching TRBD1. After removal of 2 bases from V and 6 bases from J, the junction contained 8 bases not matched to a gene. Germline-derived CDR1 and CDR2 are LNHDA and SQIVND (reference sequence). This CDR3 spans 15 amino acids. The CDR3 sequence is CASSITGGRMAEAFF. The CDR3 DNA reads as TGTGCCAGTAGTATAACAGGGGGGCGGATGGCTGAAGCTTTCTTT. The full variable domain, rest sourced from reference TRBV19 and TRBJ1-1, is DGGITQSPKYLFRKEGQNVTLSCEQNLNHDAMYWYRQDPGQGLRLIYYSQIVNDFQKGDIAEGYSVSREKKESFPLTVTSAQKNPTAFYLCASSITGGRMAEAFFGQGTRLTVV.

The chain recombines TRBV12-5 with TRBJ2-1; tentatively, D is TRBD2 (5 bases). The CDR3 is 13 amino acids. Trimming shortened V by 1 base and J by 9 bases, and 10 bases separated the two germline ends. Germline values: CDR1 LGHNT, CDR2 FRNRAP. The CDR3 nucleotides read TGTGCTAGTGGTTTGGACGGGGTAGGTGAGCAGTTCTTC. Translated, it gives CASGLDGVGEQFF.

The rearrangement uses TRBV21-1 and TRBJ2-1; TRBD1 was called by the table and not checked on the DNA. TRBV21-1 represents a pseudogene. The CDR3 covers 15 residues. As DNA, the CDR3 is TGTGCCAGCAGCGAAATACAGGGTGTCTGCAATGAGCAGTTCTTC. It is translated as CASSEIQGVCNEQFF.

This chain's CDR3 is CASSRTGFYEQYF. For the CDR3, the DNA is TGTGCCAGCAGTCGGACAGGGTTCTACGAGCAGTACTTC. V is TRBV27 and J is TRBJ2-7, with 8 bases that match TRBD1. Per germline, CDR1 MNHEY and CDR2 SMNVEV (reference sequence). Germline trimming cut 5 bases from V and 3 bases from J; bases unmatched to any gene: 3. This CDR3 spans 13 amino acids.

The sample holds a few counts of this clone. V gene TRBV3-1 (or the pseudogene TRBV3-2) combines with J gene TRBJ1-1; D gene unclear. This CDR3 has 13 residues. Germline loops: CDR1 LGHDT, CDR2 YNNKEL (reference sequence). Trimming left V 4 bases short and J 1 base short, with 7 bases between. CDR3 sequence reads: CASSPGANTEAFF. The CDR3 nucleotides read TGTGCCAGCAGCCCGGGAGCGAACACTGAAGCTTTCTTT.

This sequence joins TRBV6-1 and TRBJ2-7; 7 bases line up with TRBD1. The CDR3 sequence is 16 residues long. V trimming: 3 bases; J trimming: 0 bases; junction bases outside the gene matches: 8. In germline, CDR1 is MNHNS, CDR2 SASEGT. This CDR3 is CASSEFRGPPSYEQYF. In DNA, the CDR3 is TGTGCCAGCAGTGAGTTTAGGGGGCCTCCCTCCTACGAGCAGTACTTC.

The chain combines TRBV10-3 with TRBJ1-6; D gene unclear. Trimming took off 6 bases at V and 1 base at J, with 10 bases between the two ends. This CDR3 region has 15 residues. CDR1 ENHRY and CDR2 SYGVKD come from the germline V gene. The CDR3 nucleotides read TGTGCCATCAGCCAAGAGGAGTCCTATAATTCACCCCTCCACTTT. This encodes CAISQEESYNSPLHF.

The chain uses TRBV27 and TRBJ2-3; 8 positions agree with TRBD1. V dropped 6 bases and J dropped 4; count of bases not matched to a gene: 9. CDR3 length: 15 amino acids. Germline-derived CDR1 and CDR2 are MNHEY and SMNVEV (reference sequence). In DNA, the CDR3 is TGTGCCAGCAGCTATGGACAGGGTTCGGCAGATACGCAGTATTTT. It specifies CASSYGQGSADTQYF.

This chain uses TRBV10-1 with TRBJ2-1, with TRBD1 identical over 8 bases. The germline V gene encodes CDR1 WNHNN and CDR2 SYGVQD (reference sequence). The CDR3 sequence is 16 residues long. Unmatched junction bases numbered 10, after V lost 2 bases and J lost 7 bases. The CDR3 bases are TGCGCCAGCAGTGAGCTAGGACAGGGTTTTATAAATGAGCAGTTCTTC. Protein sequence: CASSELGQGFINEQFF.

The J gene is TRBJ1-3, the V gene TRBV28; 7 bases fit TRBD1. With V trimmed by 6 bases and J by 10 bases, 12 bases remained unmatched. This CDR3 region has 14 residues. Germline-derived CDR1 and CDR2 are MDHEN and SYDVKM. CDR3 coding DNA: TGTGCCAGCAGCCGGGACAGAATTGGATGGACCATATATTTT. Protein sequence: CASSRDRIGWTIYF.